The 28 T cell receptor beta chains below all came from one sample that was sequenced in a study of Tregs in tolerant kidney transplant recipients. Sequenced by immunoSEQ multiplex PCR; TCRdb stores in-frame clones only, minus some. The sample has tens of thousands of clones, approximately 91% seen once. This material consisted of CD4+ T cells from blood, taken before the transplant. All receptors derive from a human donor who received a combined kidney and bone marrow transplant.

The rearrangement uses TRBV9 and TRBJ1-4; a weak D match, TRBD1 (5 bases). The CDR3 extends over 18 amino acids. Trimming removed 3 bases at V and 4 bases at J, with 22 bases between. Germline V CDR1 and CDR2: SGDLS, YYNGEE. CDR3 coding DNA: TGTGCCAGCAGCGCGGCTCATAATCCAGGGAGGTTTAATGAAAAACTGTTTTTT. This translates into CASSAAHNPGRFNEKLFF.

The CDR3 nucleotides read TGCAGCGTTGAAGGTGGGACTAGCGGGAGATTTAGCACAGATACGCAGTATTTT. Translated, it gives CSVEGGTSGRFSTDTQYF. The chain carries TRBV29-1 and TRBJ2-3; 14 nucleotides agree with TRBD2. The V segment lost 1 base and the J segment 0 bases; nucleotides outside the gene matches: 6. The germline V gene encodes CDR1 SQVTM and CDR2 ANQGSEA. The CDR3 is 18 residues long.

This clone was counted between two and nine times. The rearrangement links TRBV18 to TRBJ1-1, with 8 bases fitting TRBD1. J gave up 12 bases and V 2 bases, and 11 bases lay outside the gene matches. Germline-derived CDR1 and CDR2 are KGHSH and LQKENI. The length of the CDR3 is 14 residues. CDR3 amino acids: CASSPGGQGRETFF. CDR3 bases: TGTGCCAGCTCACCAGGCGGACAGGGAAGAGAAACTTTCTTT.

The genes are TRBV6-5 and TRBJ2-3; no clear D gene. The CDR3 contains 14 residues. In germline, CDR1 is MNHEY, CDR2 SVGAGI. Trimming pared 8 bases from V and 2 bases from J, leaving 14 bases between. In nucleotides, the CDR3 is TGTGCCAGCTCGAGGAATTGGCCCACAGATACGCAGTATTTT. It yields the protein CASSRNWPTDTQYF.

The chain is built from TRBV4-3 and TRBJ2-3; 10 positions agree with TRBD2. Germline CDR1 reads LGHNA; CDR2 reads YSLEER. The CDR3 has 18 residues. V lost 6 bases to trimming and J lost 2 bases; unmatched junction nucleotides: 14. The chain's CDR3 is CASSRLQPSGSVTDTQYF. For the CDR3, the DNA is TGCGCCAGCAGTCGACTTCAGCCTAGCGGGAGTGTCACAGATACGCAGTATTTT.

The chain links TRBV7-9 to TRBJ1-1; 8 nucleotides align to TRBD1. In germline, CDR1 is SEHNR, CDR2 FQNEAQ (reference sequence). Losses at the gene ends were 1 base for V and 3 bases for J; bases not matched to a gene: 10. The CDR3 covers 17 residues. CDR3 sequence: CASSLGPLPTGDTEAFF. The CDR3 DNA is TGTGCCAGCAGCTTAGGTCCCCTACCGACAGGGGACACTGAAGCTTTCTTT.

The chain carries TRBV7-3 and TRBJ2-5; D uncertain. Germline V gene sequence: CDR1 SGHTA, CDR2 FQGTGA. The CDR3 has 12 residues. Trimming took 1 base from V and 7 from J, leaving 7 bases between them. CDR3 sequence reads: CASSLNYGTQYF. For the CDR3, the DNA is TGTGCCAGCAGCTTAAATTACGGGACCCAGTACTTC. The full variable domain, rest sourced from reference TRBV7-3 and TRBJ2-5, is GAGVSQTPSNKVTEKGKYVELRCDPISGHTALYWYRQSLGQGPEFLIYFQGTGAADDSGLPNDRFFAVRPEGSVSTLKIQRTERGDSAVYLCASSLNYGTQYFGPGTRLLVL.

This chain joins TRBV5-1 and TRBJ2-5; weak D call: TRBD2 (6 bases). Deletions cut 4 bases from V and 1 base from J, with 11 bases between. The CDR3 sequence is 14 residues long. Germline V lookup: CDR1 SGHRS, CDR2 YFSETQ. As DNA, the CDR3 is TGCGCCAGCAGCCCCGGAGGGTTCCAAGAGACCCAGTACTTC. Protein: CASSPGGFQETQYF.

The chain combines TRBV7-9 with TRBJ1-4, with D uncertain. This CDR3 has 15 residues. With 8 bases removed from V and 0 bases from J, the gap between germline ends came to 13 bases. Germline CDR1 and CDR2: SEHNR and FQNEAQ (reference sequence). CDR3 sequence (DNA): TGTGCCAGCGGGATTTCCGGGACAACTAATGAAAAACTGTTTTTT. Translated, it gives CASGISGTTNEKLFF. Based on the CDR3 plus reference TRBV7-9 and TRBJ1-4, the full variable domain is DTGVSQNPRHKITKRGQNVTFRCDPISEHNRLYWYRQTLGQGPEFLTYFQNEAQLEKSRLLSDRFSAERPKGSFSTLEIQRTEQGDSAMYLCASGISGTTNEKLFFGSGTQLSVL.

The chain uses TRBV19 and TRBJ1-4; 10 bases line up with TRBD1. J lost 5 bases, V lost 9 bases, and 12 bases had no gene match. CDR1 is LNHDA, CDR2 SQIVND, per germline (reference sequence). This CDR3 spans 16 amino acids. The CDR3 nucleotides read TGTGCCAGCACTACCCCCCCGGGACAGGGGAATGAAAAACTGTTTTTT. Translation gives CASTTPPGQGNEKLFF.

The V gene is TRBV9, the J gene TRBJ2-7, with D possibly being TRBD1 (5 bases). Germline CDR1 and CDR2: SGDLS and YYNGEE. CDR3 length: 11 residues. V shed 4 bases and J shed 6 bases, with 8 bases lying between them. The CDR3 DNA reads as TGTGCCAGCAGCCGCGACAGCGAGCAGTACTTC. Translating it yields CASSRDSEQYF.

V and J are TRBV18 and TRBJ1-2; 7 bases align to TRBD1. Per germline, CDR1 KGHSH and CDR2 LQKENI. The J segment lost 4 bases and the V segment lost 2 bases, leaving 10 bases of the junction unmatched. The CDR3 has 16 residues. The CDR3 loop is CASSPSRNRGSYGYTF. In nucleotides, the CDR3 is TGTGCCAGCTCACCATCCCGAAACAGGGGAAGCTATGGCTACACCTTC. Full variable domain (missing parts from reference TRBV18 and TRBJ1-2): NAGVMQNPRHLVRRRGQEARLRCSPMKGHSHVYWYRQLPEEGLKFMVYLQKENIIDESGMPKERFSAEFPKEGPSILRIQQVVRGDSAAYFCASSPSRNRGSYGYTFGSGTRLTVV.

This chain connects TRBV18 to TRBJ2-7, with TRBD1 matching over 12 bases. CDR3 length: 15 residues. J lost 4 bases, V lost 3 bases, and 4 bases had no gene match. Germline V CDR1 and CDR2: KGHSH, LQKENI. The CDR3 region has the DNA TGTGCCAGCTCACCCGGGACAGGGGGCGTTTACGAGCAGTACTTC. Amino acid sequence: CASSPGTGGVYEQYF.

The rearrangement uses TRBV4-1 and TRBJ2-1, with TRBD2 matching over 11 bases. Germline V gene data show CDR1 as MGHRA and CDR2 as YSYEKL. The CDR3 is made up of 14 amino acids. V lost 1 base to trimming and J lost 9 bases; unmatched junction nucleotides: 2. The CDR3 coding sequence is TGCGCCAGCAGCCAAGGACTAGCGGGAATTGAGCAGTTCTTC. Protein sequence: CASSQGLAGIEQFF.

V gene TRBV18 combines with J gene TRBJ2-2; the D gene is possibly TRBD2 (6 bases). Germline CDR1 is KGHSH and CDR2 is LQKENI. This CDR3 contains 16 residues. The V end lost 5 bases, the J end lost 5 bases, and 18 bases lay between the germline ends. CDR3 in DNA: TGTGCCAGCTCATGGAATAAGGAGGGTCGGACCGGGGAGCTGTTTTTT. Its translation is CASSWNKEGRTGELFF.

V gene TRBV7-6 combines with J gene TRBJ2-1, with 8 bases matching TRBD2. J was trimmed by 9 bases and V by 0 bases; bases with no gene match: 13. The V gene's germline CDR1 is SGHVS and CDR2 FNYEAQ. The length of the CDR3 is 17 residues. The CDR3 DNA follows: TGTGCCAGCAGCTTAGCGGTAATAGCGGGATGGTCCGGTGAGCAGTTCTTC. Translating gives CASSLAVIAGWSGEQFF. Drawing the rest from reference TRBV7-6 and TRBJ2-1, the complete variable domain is GAGVSQSPRYKVTKRGQDVALRCDPISGHVSLYWYRQALGQGPEFLTYFNYEAQQDKSGLPNDRFSAERPEGSISTLTIQRTEQRDSAMYRCASSLAVIAGWSGEQFFGPGTRLTVL.

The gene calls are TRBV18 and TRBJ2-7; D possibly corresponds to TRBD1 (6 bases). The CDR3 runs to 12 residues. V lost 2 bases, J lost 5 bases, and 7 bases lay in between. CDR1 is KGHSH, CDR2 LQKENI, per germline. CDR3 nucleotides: TGTGCCAGCTCACCATCAGGGGACGAGCAGTACTTC. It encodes CASSPSGDEQYF.

This CDR3 reads CASSSRQGANEQFF. DNA for the CDR3: TGTGCCAGCAGCTCGCGACAGGGGGCCAATGAGCAGTTCTTC. V is TRBV7-2 and J is TRBJ2-1; 10 positions match TRBD1. J was trimmed by 6 bases and V by 4 bases; bases with no gene match: 3. The CDR3 is 14 residues long. Germline-derived CDR1 and CDR2 are SGHTA and FQGNSA.

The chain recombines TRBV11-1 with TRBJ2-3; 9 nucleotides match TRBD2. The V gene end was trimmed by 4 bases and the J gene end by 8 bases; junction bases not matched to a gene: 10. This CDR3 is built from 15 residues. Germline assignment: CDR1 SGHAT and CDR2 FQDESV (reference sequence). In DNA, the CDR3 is TGTGCCAGCAGCTCCTGGTCGGCGGGAGGGGTTACGCAGTATTTT. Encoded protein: CASSSWSAGGVTQYF.

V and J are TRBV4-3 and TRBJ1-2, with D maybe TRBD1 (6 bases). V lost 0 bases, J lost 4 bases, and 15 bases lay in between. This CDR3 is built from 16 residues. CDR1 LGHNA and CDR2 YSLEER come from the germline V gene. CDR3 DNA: TGCGCCAGCAGCCAAGATATCAGGGGCGCGGGCTATGGCTACACCTTC. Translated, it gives CASSQDIRGAGYGYTF.

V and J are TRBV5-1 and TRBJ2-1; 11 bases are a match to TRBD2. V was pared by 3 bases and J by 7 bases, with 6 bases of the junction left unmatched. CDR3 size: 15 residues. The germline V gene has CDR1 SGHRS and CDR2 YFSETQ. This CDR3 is CASSSLAGGGNEQFF. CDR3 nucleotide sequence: TGCGCCAGCAGCTCGCTAGCGGGAGGAGGTAATGAGCAGTTCTTC.

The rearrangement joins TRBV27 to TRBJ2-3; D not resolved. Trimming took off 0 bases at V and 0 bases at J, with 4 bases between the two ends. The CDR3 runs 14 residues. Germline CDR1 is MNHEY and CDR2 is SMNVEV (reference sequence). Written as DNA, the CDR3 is TGTGCCAGCAGTTTATCGACTAGCACAGATACGCAGTATTTT. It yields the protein CASSLSTSTDTQYF.

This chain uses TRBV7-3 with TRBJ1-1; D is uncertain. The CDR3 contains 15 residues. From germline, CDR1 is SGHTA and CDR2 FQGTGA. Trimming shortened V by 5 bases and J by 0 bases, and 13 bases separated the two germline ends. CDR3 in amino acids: CASSQGGQMNTEAFF. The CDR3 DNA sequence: TGTGCCAGCAGCCAAGGCGGGCAGATGAACACTGAAGCTTTCTTT.

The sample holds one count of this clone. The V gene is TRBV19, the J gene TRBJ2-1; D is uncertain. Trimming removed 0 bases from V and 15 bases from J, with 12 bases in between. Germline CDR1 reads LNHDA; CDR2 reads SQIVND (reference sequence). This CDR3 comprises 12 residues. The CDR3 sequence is CASSIDKQLPFF. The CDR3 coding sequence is TGTGCCAGTAGTATAGATAAACAGCTACCGTTCTTC. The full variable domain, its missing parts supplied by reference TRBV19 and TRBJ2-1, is DGGITQSPKYLFRKEGQNVTLSCEQNLNHDAMYWYRQDPGQGLRLIYYSQIVNDFQKGDIAEGYSVSREKKESFPLTVTSAQKNPTAFYLCASSIDKQLPFFGPGTRLTVL.

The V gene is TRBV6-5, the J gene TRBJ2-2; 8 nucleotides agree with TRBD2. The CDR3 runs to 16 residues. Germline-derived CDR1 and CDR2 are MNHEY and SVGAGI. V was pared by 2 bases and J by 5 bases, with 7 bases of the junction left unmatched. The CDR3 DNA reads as TGTGCCAGCAGTTACAGGGGTAGCGGGACTACCGGGGAGCTGTTTTTT. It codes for CASSYRGSGTTGELFF.

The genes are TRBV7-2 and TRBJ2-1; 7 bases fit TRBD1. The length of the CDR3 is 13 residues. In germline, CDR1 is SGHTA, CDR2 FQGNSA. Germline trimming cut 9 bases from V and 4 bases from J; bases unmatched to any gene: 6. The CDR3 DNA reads TGTGCCAGTGAAGGACAGGATTACAATGAGCAGTTCTTC. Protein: CASEGQDYNEQFF.

This CDR3 is CASSLGLAGGGRTGELFF. The CDR3 DNA reads as TGCGCCAGCAGCTTGGGACTAGCGGGAGGAGGTCGTACCGGGGAGCTGTTTTTT. This sequence joins TRBV5-1 and TRBJ2-2; 13 nucleotides align to TRBD2. This CDR3 region has 18 residues. CDR1 and CDR2 (germline): SGHRS, YFSETQ. J was trimmed by 5 bases and V by 0 bases; bases with no gene match: 7. Full variable domain (missing parts from reference TRBV5-1 and TRBJ2-2): KAGVTQTPRYLIKTRGQQVTLSCSPISGHRSVSWYQQTPGQGLQFLFEYFSETQRNKGNFPGRFSGRQFSNSRSEMNVSTLELGDSALYLCASSLGLAGGGRTGELFFGEGSRLTVL.

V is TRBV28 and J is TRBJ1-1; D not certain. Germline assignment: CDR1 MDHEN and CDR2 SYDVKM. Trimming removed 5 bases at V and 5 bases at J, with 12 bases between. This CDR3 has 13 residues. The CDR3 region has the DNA TGTGCCAGCAGTGCCGGAATCGGGACTGAAGCTTTCTTT. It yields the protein CASSAGIGTEAFF.